This T cell receptor beta chain originates from a study of blood T cell repertoires in COVID-19. Overall study: The United States, Italy and Spain provided the acute and convalescent COVID-19 samples. PBMCs, B-cell-depleted T cells, or T cells provided the cDNA or gDNA that made up the material.

Authors' data handling: Using reference gene primer amplification, nucleated cell counts were estimated. Method: immunoSEQ multiplex PCR; TCRdb's copy keeps in-frame clones and lacks some. V and J calls and clone size are copied from that table; D and trimming were computed from the DNA. The sample carries approximately 71,000 clones, around 80% recorded once. The CDR3 sequence is 15 residues long. Germline-derived CDR1 and CDR2 are SGHKS and YYEKEE (reference sequence). V lost 0 bases, J lost 4 bases, and 10 bases lay in between. Sequenced: peripheral blood. This receptor was taken from a human donor in a cohort sampled during active COVID-19. This rearrangement joins TRBV5-5 to TRBJ1-4; the D gene is possibly TRBD1 (5 bases). CDR3 sequence reads: CASSLVQGDNEKLFF. For the CDR3, the DNA is TGTGCCAGCAGCTTGGTCCAGGGTGATAATGAAAAACTGTTTTTT.